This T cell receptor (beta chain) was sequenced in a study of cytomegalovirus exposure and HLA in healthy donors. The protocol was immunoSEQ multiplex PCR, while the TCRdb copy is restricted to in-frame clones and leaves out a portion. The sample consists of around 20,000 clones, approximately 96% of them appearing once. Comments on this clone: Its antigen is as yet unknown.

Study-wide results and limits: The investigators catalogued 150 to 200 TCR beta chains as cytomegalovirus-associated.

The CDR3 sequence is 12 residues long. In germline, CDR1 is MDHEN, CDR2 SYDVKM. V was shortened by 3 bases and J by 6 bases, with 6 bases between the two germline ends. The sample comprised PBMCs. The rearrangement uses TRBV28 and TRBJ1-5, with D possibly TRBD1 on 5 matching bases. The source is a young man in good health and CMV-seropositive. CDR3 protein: CASSFGGQPQHF. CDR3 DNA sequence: TGTGCCAGCAGTTTCGGGGGTCAGCCCCAGCATTTT.